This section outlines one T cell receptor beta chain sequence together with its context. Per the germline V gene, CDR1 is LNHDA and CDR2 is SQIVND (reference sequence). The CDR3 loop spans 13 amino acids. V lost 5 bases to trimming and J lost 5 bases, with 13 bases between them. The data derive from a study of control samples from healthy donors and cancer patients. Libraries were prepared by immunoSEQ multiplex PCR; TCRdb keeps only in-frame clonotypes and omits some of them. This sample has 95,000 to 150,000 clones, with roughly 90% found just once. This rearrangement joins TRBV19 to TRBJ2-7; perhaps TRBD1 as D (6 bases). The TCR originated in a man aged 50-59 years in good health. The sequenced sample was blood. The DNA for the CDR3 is TGTGCCAGTAGTGTACAGGGTTGGGACGAGCAGTACTTC. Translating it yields CASSVQGWDEQYF.